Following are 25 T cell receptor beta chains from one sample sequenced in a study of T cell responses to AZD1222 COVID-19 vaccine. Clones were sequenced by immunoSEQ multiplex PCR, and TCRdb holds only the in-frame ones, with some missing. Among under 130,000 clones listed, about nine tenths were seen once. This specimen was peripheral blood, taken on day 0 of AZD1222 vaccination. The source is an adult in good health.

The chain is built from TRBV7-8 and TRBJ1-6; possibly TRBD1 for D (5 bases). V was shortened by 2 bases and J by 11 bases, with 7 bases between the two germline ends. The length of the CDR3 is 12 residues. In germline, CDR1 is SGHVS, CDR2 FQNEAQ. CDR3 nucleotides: TGTGCCAGCAGCTTACGGGACCCACCCCTCCACTTT. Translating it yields CASSLRDPPLHF.

CDR3 sequence: CATSRDIGREYEQYF. Here the CDR3 DNA reads TGTGCCACCAGCAGAGATATCGGCAGGGAATACGAGCAGTACTTC. This chain connects TRBV15 to TRBJ2-7, with a weak D call TRBD1 (5 bases). The CDR3 has 15 amino acids. Trimming shortened V by 0 bases and J by 4 bases, and 13 bases separated the two germline ends. Germline CDR1 reads LNHNV; CDR2 reads YYDKDF (reference sequence).

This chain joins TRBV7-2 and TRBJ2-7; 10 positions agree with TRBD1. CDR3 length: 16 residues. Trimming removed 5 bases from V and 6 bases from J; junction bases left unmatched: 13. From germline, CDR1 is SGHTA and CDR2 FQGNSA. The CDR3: CASSPKFGTGVVEQYF. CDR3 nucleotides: TGTGCCAGCAGCCCAAAGTTCGGGACAGGGGTTGTCGAGCAGTACTTC.

In DNA form, the CDR3 reads TGTGCCAGCAGCGTAGGATCGGGGTCTTACGAGCAGTACTTC. Translation: CASSVGSGSYEQYF. The chain links TRBV9 to TRBJ2-7, with D maybe TRBD2 (5 bases). The CDR3 totals 14 residues. Trimming cost V 0 bases and J 4 bases, with 11 bases left between them. From germline, CDR1 is SGDLS and CDR2 YYNGEE. Supplemented by reference TRBV9 and TRBJ2-7, the full variable domain reads DSGVTQTPKHLITATGQRVTLRCSPRSGDLSVYWYQQSLDQGLQFLIQYYNGEERAKGNILERFSAQQFPDLHSELNLSSLELGDSALYFCASSVGSGSYEQYFGPGTRLTVT.

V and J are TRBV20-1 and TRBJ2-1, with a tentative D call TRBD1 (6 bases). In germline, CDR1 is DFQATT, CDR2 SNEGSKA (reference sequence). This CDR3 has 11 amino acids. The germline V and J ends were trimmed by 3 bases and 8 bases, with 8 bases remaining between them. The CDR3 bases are TGCAGTGCTAGGCACAGGGATGAGCAGTTCTTC. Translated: CSARHRDEQFF.

The CDR3 DNA reads TGTGCCAGTGAAGGACCGCCCCGGGACAGTGGGTACGAGCAGTACTTC. Protein product: CASEGPPRDSGYEQYF. The chain has TRBV18 and TRBJ2-7, with TRBD1 matching 7 bases. The germline V gene has CDR1 KGHSH and CDR2 LQKENI. The CDR3 is 16 residues long. With V trimmed by 9 bases and J by 4 bases, 18 bases remained unmatched.

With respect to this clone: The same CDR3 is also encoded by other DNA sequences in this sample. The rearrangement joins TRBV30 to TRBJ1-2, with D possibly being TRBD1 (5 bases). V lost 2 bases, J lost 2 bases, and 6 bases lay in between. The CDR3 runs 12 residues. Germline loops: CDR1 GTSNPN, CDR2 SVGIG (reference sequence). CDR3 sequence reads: CAWSRGNYGYTF. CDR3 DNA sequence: TGTGCCTGGAGTAGGGGCAACTATGGCTACACCTTC.

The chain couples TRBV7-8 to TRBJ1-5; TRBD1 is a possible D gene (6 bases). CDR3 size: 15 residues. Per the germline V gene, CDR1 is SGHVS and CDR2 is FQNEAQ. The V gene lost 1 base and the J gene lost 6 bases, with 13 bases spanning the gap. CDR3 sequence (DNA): TGTGCCAGCAGCTTAGGCCAGGGGCGAGGTCAGCCCCAGCATTTT. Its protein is CASSLGQGRGQPQHF.

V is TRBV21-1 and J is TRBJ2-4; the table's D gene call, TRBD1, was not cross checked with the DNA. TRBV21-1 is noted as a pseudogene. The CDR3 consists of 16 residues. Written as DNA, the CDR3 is TGTGCCAGCAGCCATATGGGCAGGGGAGCCAAAAACATTCAGTACTTC. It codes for CASSHMGRGAKNIQYF.

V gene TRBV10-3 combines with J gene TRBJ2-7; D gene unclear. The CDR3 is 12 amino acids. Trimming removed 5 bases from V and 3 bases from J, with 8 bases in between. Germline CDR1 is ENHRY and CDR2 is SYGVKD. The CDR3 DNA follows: TGTGCCATCAGTACGGACCGCTACGAGCAGTACTTC. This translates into CAISTDRYEQYF.

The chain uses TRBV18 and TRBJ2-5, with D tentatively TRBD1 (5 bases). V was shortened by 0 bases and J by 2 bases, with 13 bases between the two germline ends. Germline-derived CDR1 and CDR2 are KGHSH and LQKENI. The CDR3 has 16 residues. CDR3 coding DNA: TGTGCCAGCTCACCACCGCCTGACAGCCTACAAGAGACCCAGTACTTC. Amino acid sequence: CASSPPPDSLQETQYF.

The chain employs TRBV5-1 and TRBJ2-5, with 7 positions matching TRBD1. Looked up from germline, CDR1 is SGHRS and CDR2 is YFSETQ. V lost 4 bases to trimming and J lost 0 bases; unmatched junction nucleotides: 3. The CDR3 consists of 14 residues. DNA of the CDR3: TGCGCCAGCAGCCCGGGACAGAACCAAGAGACCCAGTACTTC. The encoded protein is CASSPGQNQETQYF.

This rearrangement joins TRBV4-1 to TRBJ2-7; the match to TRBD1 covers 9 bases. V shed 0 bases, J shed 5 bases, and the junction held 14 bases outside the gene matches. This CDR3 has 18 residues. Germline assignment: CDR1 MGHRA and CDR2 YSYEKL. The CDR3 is CASSQDVLWRTGAHEQYF. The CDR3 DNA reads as TGCGCCAGCAGCCAAGATGTCTTATGGCGGACAGGGGCCCACGAGCAGTACTTC.

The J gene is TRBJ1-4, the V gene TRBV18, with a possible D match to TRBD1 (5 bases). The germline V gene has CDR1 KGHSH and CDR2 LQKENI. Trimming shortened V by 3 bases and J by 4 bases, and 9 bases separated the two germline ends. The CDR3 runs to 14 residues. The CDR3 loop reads CASSPQGNNEKLFF. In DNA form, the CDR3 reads TGTGCCAGCTCACCCCAGGGAAATAATGAAAAACTGTTTTTT.

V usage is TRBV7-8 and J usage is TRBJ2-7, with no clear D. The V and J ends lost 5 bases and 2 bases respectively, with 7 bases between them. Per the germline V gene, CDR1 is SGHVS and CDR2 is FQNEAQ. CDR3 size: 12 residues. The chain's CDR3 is CASSGRTYEQYF. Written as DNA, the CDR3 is TGTGCCAGCAGCGGCAGGACCTACGAGCAGTACTTC.

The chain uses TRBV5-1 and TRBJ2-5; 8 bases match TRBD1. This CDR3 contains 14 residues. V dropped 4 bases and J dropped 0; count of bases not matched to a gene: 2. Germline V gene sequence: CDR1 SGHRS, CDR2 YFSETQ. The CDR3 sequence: CASSRGQDQETQYF. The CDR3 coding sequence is TGCGCCAGCAGCCGGGGACAGGACCAAGAGACCCAGTACTTC.

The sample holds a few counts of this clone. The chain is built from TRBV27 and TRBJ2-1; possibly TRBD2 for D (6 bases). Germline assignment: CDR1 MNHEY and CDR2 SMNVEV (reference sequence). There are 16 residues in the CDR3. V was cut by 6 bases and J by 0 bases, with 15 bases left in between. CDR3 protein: CASSYTRGSSYNEQFF. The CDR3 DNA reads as TGTGCCAGCAGCTATACCCGGGGGAGCTCCTACAATGAGCAGTTCTTC.

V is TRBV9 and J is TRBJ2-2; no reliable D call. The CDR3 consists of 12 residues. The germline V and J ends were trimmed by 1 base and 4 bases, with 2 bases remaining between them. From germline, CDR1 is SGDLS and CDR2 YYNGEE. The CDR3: CASSVSTGELFF. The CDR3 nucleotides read TGTGCCAGCAGCGTAAGCACCGGGGAGCTGTTTTTT.

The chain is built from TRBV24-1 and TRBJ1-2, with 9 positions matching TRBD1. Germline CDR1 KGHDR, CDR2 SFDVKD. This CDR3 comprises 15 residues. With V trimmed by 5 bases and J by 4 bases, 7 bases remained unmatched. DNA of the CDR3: TGTGCCACCAGTGGCCTGACAGGGGGGGCCTATGGCTACACCTTC. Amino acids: CATSGLTGGAYGYTF.

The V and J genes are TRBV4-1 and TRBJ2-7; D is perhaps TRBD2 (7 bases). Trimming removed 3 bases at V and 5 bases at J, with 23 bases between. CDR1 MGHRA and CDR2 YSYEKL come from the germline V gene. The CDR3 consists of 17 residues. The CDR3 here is CASSQVALADSKDEQYF. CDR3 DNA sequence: TGCGCCAGCAGCCAGGTTGCCCTAGCGGACAGTAAAGACGAGCAGTACTTC.

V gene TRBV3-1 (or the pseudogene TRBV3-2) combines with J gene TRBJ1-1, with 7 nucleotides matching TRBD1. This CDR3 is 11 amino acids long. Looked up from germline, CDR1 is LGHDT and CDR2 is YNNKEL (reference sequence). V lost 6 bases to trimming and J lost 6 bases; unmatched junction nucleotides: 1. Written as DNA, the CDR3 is TGTGCCAGCAGACAGGGGTCTGAAGCTTTCTTT. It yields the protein CASRQGSEAFF.

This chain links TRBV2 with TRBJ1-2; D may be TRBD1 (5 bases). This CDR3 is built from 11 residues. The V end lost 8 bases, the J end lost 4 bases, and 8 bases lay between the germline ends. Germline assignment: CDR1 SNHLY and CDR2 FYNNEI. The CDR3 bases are TGTGCCAGCGGGGCAGGCTATGGCTACACCTTC. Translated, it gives CASGAGYGYTF.

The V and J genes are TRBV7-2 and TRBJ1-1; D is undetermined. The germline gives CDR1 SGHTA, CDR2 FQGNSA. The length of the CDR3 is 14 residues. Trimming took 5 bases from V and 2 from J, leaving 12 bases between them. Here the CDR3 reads CASSPRGLNTEAFF. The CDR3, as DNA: TGTGCCAGCAGCCCTAGAGGCCTAAACACTGAAGCTTTCTTT.

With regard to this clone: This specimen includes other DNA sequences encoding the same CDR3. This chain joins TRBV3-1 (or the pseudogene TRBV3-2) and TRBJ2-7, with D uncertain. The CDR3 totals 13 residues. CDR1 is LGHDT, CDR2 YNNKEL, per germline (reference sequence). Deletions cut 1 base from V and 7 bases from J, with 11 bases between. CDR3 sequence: CASSQGGVGEQYF. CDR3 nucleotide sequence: TGTGCCAGCAGCCAAGGAGGAGTTGGGGAGCAGTACTTC.

This chain's CDR3 is CASSLNPNSNQPQHF. Here the CDR3 DNA reads TGTGCCAGCTCACTAAACCCCAATAGCAATCAGCCCCAGCATTTT. This chain connects TRBV18 to TRBJ1-5; D is unresolved. The CDR3 has 15 amino acids. V was cut by 4 bases and J by 0 bases, with 10 bases left in between. Per the germline V gene, CDR1 is KGHSH and CDR2 is LQKENI.